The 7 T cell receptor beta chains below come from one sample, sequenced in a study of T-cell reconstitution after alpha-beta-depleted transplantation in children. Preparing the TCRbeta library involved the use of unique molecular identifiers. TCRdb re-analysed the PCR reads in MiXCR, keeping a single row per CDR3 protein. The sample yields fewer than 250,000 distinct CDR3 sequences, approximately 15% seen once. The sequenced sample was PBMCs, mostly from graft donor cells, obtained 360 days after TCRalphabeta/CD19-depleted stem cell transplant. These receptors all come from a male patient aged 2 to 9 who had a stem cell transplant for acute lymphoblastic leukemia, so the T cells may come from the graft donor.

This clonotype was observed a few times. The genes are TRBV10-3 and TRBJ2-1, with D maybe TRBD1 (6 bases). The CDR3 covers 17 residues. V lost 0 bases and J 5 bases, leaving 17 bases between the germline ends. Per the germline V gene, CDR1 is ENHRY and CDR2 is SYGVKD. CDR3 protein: CAISESRASGVNNEQFF. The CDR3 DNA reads TGTGCCATCAGTGAGTCGAGGGCTTCAGGGGTCAACAATGAGCAGTTCTTC.

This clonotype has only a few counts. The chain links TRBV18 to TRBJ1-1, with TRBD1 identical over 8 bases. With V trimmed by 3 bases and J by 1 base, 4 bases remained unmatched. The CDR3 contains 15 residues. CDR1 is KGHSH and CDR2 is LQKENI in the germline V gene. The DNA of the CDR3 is TGTGCCAGCTCACCTACGACAGGGGCGAACACTGAAGCTTTCTTT. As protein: CASSPTTGANTEAFF.

Here the CDR3 reads CASSQEEVFAPYEQYF. CDR3 DNA sequence: TGTGCCAGCAGCCAAGAGGAGGTCTTCGCACCCTACGAGCAGTACTTC. The gene calls are TRBV14 and TRBJ2-7; tentative D call: TRBD2 (5 bases). There are 16 residues in the CDR3. The germline V and J ends were trimmed by 0 bases and 2 bases, with 14 bases remaining between them. Germline CDR1 SGHDN, CDR2 FVKESK.

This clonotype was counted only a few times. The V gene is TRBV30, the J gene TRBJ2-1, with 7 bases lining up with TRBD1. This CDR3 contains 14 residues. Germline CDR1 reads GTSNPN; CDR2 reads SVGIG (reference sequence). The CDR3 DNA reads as TGTGCGTACACCCCAGGGGGTCCATACAATGAGCAGTTCTTC. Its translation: CAYTPGGPYNEQFF.

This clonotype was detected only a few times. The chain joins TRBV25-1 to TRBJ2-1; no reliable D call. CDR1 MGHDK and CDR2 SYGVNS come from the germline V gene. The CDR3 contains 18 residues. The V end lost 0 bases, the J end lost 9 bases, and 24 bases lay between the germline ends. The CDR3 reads CASSEYWEEIPVFSEQFF. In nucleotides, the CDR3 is TGTGCCAGCAGTGAATATTGGGAAGAGATCCCAGTTTTTAGTGAGCAGTTCTTC.

CDR3 coding DNA: TGTGCCAGCAGCCCCGCTAGCGGCTCCTACAATGAGCAGTTCTTC. This sequence encodes CASSPASGSYNEQFF. The rearrangement uses TRBV7-6 and TRBJ2-1, with 7 bases that match TRBD2. V lost 5 bases, J lost 0 bases, and 4 bases stayed unmatched. Germline V CDR1 and CDR2: SGHVS, FNYEAQ. CDR3 size: 15 residues. The complete variable domain, with remaining parts taken from reference TRBV7-6 and TRBJ2-1, reads GAGVSQSPRYKVTKRGQDVALRCDPISGHVSLYWYRQALGQGPEFLTYFNYEAQQDKSGLPNDRFSAERPEGSISTLTIQRTEQRDSAMYRCASSPASGSYNEQFFGPGTRLTVL.

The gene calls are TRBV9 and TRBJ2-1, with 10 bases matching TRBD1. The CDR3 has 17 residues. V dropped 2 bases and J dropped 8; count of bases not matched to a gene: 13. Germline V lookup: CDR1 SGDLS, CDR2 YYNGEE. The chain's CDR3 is CASSVSPRDRGQDEQFF. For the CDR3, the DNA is TGTGCCAGCAGCGTCTCACCCCGGGACAGGGGACAGGATGAGCAGTTCTTC.